This T cell receptor (beta chain) was profiled in a study of cytomegalovirus exposure and HLA in healthy donors. Study-level background: Approximately 190 million T cells yielded 117 million unique TCR beta sequences in earlier analysis.

In regard to this clone: Its specificity is not known.

The CDR3 is 14 amino acids. V lost 0 bases and J lost 2, with 9 bases in between. Germline V CDR1 and CDR2: SGDLS, YYNGEE. General study findings and limits: Cytomegalovirus-associated status was assigned to approximately 160 TCR beta chains. In a later analysis, TCR beta V- and J-gene trimming showed a link to a missense DCLRE1C variant.

13 Jbeta primers and 60 Vbeta primers were used for the PCR. Only in-frame clones appear in the TCRdb table, and some are missing; sequencing was by immunoSEQ multiplex PCR. Of about 140,000 clones in the sample, 60% to 85% were seen once. The receptor was derived from a man aged 35-49 years in good health and CMV-seronegative. The chain combines TRBV9 with TRBJ2-7; D is unclear. Source material: PBMCs. Written as DNA, the CDR3 is TGTGCCAGCAGCGTAGCCCCAGAAGCCTACGAGCAGTACTTC. The encoded protein is CASSVAPEAYEQYF. The whole variable domain, remainder taken from reference TRBV9 and TRBJ2-7, is DSGVTQTPKHLITATGQRVTLRCSPRSGDLSVYWYQQSLDQGLQFLIQYYNGEERAKGNILERFSAQQFPDLHSELNLSSLELGDSALYFCASSVAPEAYEQYFGPGTRLTVT.